Listed below are T cell receptor beta chains from one sample, sequenced in a study of T cells in Graves' hyperthyroidism and ophthalmopathy. TCRdb called the multiplex PCR reads again in MiXCR, with one record for every CDR3 protein. This sample has 400,000 or so distinct CDR3 sequences; 13% to 15% occur once, and the top ten carry about 20%. Material for sequencing was blood. All receptors come from a woman in her twenties or thirties with Graves' ophthalmopathy. CDR3s include the opening cysteine and the closing phenylalanine or tryptophan. The order of the fields is V gene, J gene, D gene, clone size, CDR3 length, CDR3 DNA, CDR3 protein. The D gene is left open where the match is weak. Clone size, where shown, is once, few, many, or a class for clones that have expanded.

v_gene: TRBV27
j_gene: TRBJ2-2
d_gene: NA
abundance: many
len: 12
CDR3nt: TGTGCCAGCAGTTTTATCCCCGGGGAGCTGTTTTTT
CDR3aa: CASSFIPGELFF

v_gene: TRBV19
j_gene: TRBJ1-5
d_gene: TRBD1
abundance: NA
len: 15
CDR3nt: TGTGCCAGTAGTAACGGACAGGGACTCGGACAGCCCCAGCATTTT
CDR3aa: CASSNGQGLGQPQHF

v_gene: TRBV27
j_gene: TRBJ2-5
d_gene: TRBD2
abundance: many
len: 14
CDR3nt: TGTGCCAGCAGTTTACGGGGGGGAAGAGAGACCCAGTACTTC
CDR3aa: CASSLRGGRETQYF

v_gene: TRBV11-2
j_gene: TRBJ2-3
d_gene: NA
abundance: many
len: 11
CDR3nt: TGTGCCAGCAGCTTCACAGATACGCAGTATTTT
CDR3aa: CASSFTDTQYF

v_gene: TRBV12-3/TRBV12-4
j_gene: TRBJ2-5
d_gene: NA
abundance: many
len: 14
CDR3nt: TGTGCCAGCAGCCCCCCATATGCCCAAGAGACCCAGTACTTC
CDR3aa: CASSPPYAQETQYF

v_gene: TRBV7-3
j_gene: TRBJ2-3
d_gene: TRBD1
abundance: many
len: 17
CDR3nt: TGTGCCAGCAGCGCCGGGACAGGGATGGCGAGGGACGATACGCAGTATTTT
CDR3aa: CASSAGTGMARDDTQYF

v_gene: TRBV11-2
j_gene: TRBJ2-1
d_gene: TRBD2
abundance: few
len: 17
CDR3nt: TGTGCCAGTAGTCCCCGGGGTAGCGGGGCCACCTATGATGAGCAGTTCTTC
CDR3aa: CASSPRGSGATYDEQFF

v_gene: TRBV13
j_gene: TRBJ2-1
d_gene: NA
abundance: many
len: 15
CDR3nt: TGTGCCAGCAGCTTAGGGAGGGGGTTCAGCAATGAGCAGTTCTTC
CDR3aa: CASSLGRGFSNEQFF

v_gene: TRBV7-9
j_gene: TRBJ1-1
d_gene: NA
abundance: many
len: 13
CDR3nt: TGTGCCAGCAGAATCCTTATGAACACTGAAGCTTTCTTT
CDR3aa: CASRILMNTEAFF

v_gene: TRBV2
j_gene: TRBJ2-5
d_gene: NA
abundance: NA
len: 14
CDR3nt: TGTGCCAGCAGCCACGGGGGCGTCCAAGAGACCCAGTACTTC
CDR3aa: CASSHGGVQETQYF

v_gene: TRBV11-2
j_gene: TRBJ2-2
d_gene: TRBD2
abundance: many
len: 15
CDR3nt: TGTGCCAGCTGGGAGGGCTCAGGATACACCGGGGAGCTGTTTTTT
CDR3aa: CASWEGSGYTGELFF

v_gene: TRBV7-2
j_gene: TRBJ2-7
d_gene: NA
abundance: many
len: 16
CDR3nt: TGTGCCAGCAGCCATGACTCAGGGGGGACGGCCTACGAGCAGTACTTC
CDR3aa: CASSHDSGGTAYEQYF

v_gene: TRBV19
j_gene: TRBJ1-5
d_gene: TRBD1
abundance: NA
len: 15
CDR3nt: TGTGCCAGTAGTCCGCGGACAGGGGGTCCTCAGCCCCAGCATTTT
CDR3aa: CASSPRTGGPQPQHF

v_gene: TRBV29-1
j_gene: TRBJ1-2
d_gene: TRBD1
abundance: few
len: 15
CDR3nt: TGCAGCGTTGAGGGAACAGGGGGCGCATCTGATGGCTACACCTTC
CDR3aa: CSVEGTGGASDGYTF

v_gene: TRBV5-1
j_gene: TRBJ2-1
d_gene: NA
abundance: many
len: 12
CDR3nt: TGCGCCAGCAGCCCCCAGGGTAATGAGCAGTTCTTC
CDR3aa: CASSPQGNEQFF

v_gene: TRBV11-3
j_gene: TRBJ2-5
d_gene: TRBD2
abundance: many
len: 13
CDR3nt: TGTGCCAGCAGGCGGGGGAACCAAGAGACCCAGTACTTC
CDR3aa: CASRRGNQETQYF

v_gene: TRBV6-1
j_gene: TRBJ2-4
d_gene: NA
abundance: NA
len: 14
CDR3nt: TGTGCCAGCAGATCACGGACAGTTAAAAACATTCAGTACTTC
CDR3aa: CASRSRTVKNIQYF

v_gene: TRBV5-5
j_gene: TRBJ2-3
d_gene: TRBD1
abundance: NA
len: 15
CDR3nt: TGTGCCAGCAGCTGGCCGGGGACAGGGACAGATACGCAGTATTTT
CDR3aa: CASSWPGTGTDTQYF

v_gene: TRBV2
j_gene: TRBJ1-1
d_gene: NA
abundance: NA
len: 12
CDR3nt: TGTGCCAGCAGTGAGGCAGCCAGTGTAGCTTTCTTT
CDR3aa: CASSEAASVAFF

v_gene: TRBV5-6
j_gene: TRBJ2-7
d_gene: TRBD1
abundance: many
len: 14
CDR3nt: TGTGCCAGCAGCTTACTGACAGGGCAGGGCGAGCAGTACTTC
CDR3aa: CASSLLTGQGEQYF

v_gene: TRBV6-1
j_gene: TRBJ1-2
d_gene: NA
abundance: many
len: 14
CDR3nt: TGTGCCAGCACCCCATCCGGGAGAGTCTATGGCTACACCTTC
CDR3aa: CASTPSGRVYGYTF

v_gene: TRBV25-1
j_gene: TRBJ2-1
d_gene: NA
abundance: many
len: 15
CDR3nt: TGTGCCAGCAGTGAGCCTGGGGCTGGCTACAATGAGCAGTTCTTC
CDR3aa: CASSEPGAGYNEQFF

v_gene: TRBV4-2
j_gene: TRBJ1-1
d_gene: NA
abundance: few
len: 17
CDR3nt: TGTGCCAGCAGCCAAGGGCCCCAGACTCCGGGGACATATGAAGCTTTCTTT
CDR3aa: CASSQGPQTPGTYEAFF